The T cell receptor beta chain under discussion was sequenced for a study of blood T cell repertoires in COVID-19. Study overall: Acute and convalescent COVID-19 samples came from the United States, Italy and Spain. Sample material is recorded as cDNA or gDNA derived from T cells, B-cell-depleted T cells, or PBMCs.

The CDR3 totals 12 residues. Trimming removed 0 bases from V and 13 bases from J; junction bases left unmatched: 6. Per germline, CDR1 SGDLS and CDR2 YYNGEE. Original analysis: Counts of nucleated cells, estimated from reference gene primer amplification, were obtained. The data were produced by immunoSEQ multiplex PCR, yet TCRdb's version contains in-frame clones alone and is incomplete. V and J calls and clone size are given by that table; D and trimming were obtained from the DNA. The table records 75,000 to 100,000 clones, about 85% of them present only once. The chain has TRBV9 and TRBJ1-1; TRBD1 agrees at 7 bases. This receptor was taken from a man between 65 and 85 years old with acute or convalescent COVID-19. The sequenced material came from peripheral blood. CDR3 region: CASSVGGQTFFF. The CDR3 nucleotides are TGTGCCAGCAGCGTAGGGGGACAGACCTTTTTCTTT.